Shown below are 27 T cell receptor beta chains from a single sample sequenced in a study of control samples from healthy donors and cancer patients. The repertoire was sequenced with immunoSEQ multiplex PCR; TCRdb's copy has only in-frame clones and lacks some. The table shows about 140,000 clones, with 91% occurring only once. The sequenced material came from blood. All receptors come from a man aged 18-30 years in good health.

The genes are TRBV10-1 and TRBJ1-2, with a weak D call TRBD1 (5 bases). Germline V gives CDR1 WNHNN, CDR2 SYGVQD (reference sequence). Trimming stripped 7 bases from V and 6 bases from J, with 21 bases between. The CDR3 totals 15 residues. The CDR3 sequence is CASNSSGHLVDGYTF. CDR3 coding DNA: TGCGCCAGCAATTCTAGCGGACACTTAGTTGATGGCTACACCTTC.

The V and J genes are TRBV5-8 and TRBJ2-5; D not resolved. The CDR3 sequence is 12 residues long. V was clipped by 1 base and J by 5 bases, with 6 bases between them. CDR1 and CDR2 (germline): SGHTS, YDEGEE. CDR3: CASSLSRETQYF. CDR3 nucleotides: TGTGCCAGCAGCTTGTCGAGGGAGACCCAGTACTTC. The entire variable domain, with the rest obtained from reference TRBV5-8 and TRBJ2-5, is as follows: EAGVTQSPTHLIKTRGQQATLRCSPISGHTSVYWYQQALGLGLQFLLWYDEGEERNRGNFPPRFSGRQFPNYSSELNVNALELEDSALYLCASSLSRETQYFGPGTRLLVL.

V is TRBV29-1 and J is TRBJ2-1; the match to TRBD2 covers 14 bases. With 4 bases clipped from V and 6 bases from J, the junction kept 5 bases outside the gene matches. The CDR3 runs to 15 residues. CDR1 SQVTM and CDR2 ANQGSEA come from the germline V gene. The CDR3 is CSVGLGLAGGNEQFF. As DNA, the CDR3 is TGCAGCGTTGGCCTTGGACTAGCGGGGGGCAATGAGCAGTTCTTC.

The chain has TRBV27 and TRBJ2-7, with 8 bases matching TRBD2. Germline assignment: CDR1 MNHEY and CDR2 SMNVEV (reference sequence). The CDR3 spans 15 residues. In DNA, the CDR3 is TGTGCGACGGGGGCCCGGGGGGGAACCTCCTACGAGCAGTACTTC. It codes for CATGARGGTSYEQYF.

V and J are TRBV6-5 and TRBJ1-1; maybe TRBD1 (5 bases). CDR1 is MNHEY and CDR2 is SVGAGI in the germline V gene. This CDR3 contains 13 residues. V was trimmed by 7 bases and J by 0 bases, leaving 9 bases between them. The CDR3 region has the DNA TGTGCCAGCACCGGGACGTTGAACACTGAAGCTTTCTTT. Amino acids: CASTGTLNTEAFF.

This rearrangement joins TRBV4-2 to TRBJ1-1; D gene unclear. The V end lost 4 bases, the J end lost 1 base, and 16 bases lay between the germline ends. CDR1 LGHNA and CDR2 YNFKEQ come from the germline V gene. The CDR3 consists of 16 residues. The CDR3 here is CASSPSKDPWNTEAFF. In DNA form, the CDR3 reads TGTGCCAGCAGCCCATCAAAGGACCCTTGGAACACTGAAGCTTTCTTT.

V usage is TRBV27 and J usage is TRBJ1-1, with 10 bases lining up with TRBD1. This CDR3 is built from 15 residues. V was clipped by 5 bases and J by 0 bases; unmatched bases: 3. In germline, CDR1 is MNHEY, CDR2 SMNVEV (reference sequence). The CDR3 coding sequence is TGTGCCAGCAGTCGACAGGGGGCTCTGAACACTGAAGCTTTCTTT. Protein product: CASSRQGALNTEAFF.

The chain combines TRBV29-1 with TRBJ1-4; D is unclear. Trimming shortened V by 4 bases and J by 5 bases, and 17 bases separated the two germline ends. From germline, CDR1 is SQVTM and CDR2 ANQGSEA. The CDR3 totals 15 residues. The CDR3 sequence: CSVVAEASRNEKLFF. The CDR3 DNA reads TGCAGCGTTGTGGCAGAGGCCAGTCGAAATGAAAAACTGTTTTTT.

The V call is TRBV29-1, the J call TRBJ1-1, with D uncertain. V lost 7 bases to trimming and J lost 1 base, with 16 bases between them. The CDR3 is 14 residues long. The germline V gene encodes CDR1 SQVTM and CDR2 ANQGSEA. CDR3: CSAQPVLRNTEAFF. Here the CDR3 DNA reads TGCAGCGCCCAACCGGTTTTACGGAACACTGAAGCTTTCTTT. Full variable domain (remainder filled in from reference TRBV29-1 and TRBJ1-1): SAVISQKPSRDICQRGTSLTIQCQVDSQVTMMFWYRQQPGQSLTLIATANQGSEATYESGFVIDKFPISRPNLTFSTLTVSNMSPEDSSIYLCSAQPVLRNTEAFFGQGTRLTVV.

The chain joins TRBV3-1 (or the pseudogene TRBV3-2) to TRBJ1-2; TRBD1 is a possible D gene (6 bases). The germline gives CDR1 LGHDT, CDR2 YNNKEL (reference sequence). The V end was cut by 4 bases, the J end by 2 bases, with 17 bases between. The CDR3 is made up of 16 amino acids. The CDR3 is CASSPTSVGGNYGYTF. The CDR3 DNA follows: TGTGCCAGCAGCCCGACGTCGGTAGGGGGAAACTATGGCTACACCTTC.

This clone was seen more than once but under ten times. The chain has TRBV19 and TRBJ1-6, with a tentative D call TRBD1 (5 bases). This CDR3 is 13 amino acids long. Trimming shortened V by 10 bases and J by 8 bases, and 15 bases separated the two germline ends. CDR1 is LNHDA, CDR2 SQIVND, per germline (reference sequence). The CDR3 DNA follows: TGTGCCACCTCACCCCGGGGGGATTCACCCCTCCACTTT. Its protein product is CATSPRGDSPLHF.

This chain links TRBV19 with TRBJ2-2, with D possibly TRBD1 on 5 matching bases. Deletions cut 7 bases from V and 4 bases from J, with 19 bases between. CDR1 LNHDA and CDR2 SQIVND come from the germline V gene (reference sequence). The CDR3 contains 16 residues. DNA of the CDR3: TGTGCCAGTATTCACGCAGGGCGGTATTCCACCGGGGAGCTGTTTTTT. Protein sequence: CASIHAGRYSTGELFF.

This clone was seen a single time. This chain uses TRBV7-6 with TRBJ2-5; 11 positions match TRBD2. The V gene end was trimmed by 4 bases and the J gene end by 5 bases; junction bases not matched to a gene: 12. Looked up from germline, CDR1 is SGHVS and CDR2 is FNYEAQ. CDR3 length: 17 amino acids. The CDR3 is CASSSSLGLAVGETQYF. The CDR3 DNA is TGTGCCAGCAGCTCTTCGCTGGGACTAGCGGTGGGGGAGACCCAGTACTTC.

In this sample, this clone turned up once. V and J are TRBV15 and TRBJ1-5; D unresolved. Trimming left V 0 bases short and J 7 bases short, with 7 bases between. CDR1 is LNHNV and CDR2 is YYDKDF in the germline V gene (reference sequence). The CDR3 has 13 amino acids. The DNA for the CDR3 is TGTGCCACCAGCAGAGATTTGGCACAGCCCCAGCATTTT. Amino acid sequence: CATSRDLAQPQHF.

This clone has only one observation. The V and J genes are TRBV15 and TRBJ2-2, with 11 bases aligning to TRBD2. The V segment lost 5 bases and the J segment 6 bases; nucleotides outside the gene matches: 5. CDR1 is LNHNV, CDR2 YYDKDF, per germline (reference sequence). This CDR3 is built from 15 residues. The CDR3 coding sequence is TGTGCCACCAGCTCCTTAGCGGGGGGGCCCGGGGAGCTGTTTTTT. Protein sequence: CATSSLAGGPGELFF.

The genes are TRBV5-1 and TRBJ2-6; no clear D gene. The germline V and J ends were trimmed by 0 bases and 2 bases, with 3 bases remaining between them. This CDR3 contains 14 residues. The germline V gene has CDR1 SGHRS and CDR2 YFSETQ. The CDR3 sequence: CASSLGTGANVLTF. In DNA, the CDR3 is TGCGCCAGCAGCTTGGGAACTGGGGCCAACGTCCTGACTTTC.

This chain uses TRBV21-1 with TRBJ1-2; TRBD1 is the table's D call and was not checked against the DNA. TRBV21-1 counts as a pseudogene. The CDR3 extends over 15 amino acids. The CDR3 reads CASSKVVQGNYGYTF. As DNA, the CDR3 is TGTGCCAGCAGCAAAGTAGTACAGGGGAACTATGGCTACACCTTC.

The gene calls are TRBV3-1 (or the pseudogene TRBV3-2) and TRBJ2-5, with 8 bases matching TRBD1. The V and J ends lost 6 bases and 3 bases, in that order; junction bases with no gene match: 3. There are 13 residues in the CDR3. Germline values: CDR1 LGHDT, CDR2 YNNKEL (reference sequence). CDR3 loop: CASRQQGEETQYF. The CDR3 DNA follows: TGTGCCAGCAGACAACAGGGGGAAGAGACCCAGTACTTC.

The CDR3, as DNA: TGTGCCAGCAGCTTAATTCGTTCCAGGGATAATGGCTACACCTTC. It is translated as CASSLIRSRDNGYTF. The V and J genes are TRBV7-2 and TRBJ1-2, with D possibly matching TRBD1 (5 bases). CDR3 length equals 15 residues. Germline V gene data show CDR1 as SGHTA and CDR2 as FQGNSA. V was clipped by 2 bases and J by 6 bases, with 16 bases between them.

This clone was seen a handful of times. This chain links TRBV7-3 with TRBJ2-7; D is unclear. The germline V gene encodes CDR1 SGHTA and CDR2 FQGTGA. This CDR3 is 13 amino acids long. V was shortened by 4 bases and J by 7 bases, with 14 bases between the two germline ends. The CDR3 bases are TGTGCCAGCAGCTCGCTCCCTCTCAGGGAGCAGTACTTC. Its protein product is CASSSLPLREQYF.

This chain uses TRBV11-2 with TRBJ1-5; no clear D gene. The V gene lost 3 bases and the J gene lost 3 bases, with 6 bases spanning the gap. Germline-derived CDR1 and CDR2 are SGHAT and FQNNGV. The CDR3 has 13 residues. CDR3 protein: CASSFGNNQPQHF. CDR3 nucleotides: TGTGCCAGCAGCTTTGGCAACAATCAGCCCCAGCATTTT.

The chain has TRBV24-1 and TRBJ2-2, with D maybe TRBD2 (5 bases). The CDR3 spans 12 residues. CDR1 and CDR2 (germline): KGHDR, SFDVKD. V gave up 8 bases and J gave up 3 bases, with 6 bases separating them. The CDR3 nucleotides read TGTGCCACCATGCGGGACACCGGGGAGCTGTTTTTT. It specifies CATMRDTGELFF.

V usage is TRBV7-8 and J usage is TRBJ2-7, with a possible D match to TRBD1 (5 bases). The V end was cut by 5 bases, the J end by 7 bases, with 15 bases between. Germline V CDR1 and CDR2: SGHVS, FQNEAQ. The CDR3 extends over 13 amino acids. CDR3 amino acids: CASSPPAREEQYF. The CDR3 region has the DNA TGTGCCAGCAGCCCCCCTGCCAGGGAAGAGCAGTACTTC. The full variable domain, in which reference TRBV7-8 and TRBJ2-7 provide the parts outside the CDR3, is GAGVSQSPRYKVAKRGQDVALRCDPISGHVSLFWYQQALGQGPEFLTYFQNEAQLDKSGLPSDRFFAERPEGSVSTLKIQRTQQEDSAVYLCASSPPAREEQYFGPGTRLTVT.

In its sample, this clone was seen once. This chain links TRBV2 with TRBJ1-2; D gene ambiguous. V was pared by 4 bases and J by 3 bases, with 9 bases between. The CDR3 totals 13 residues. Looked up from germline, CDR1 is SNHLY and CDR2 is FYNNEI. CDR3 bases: TGTGCCAGCAGTGGCAGAAATCACTATGGCTACACCTTC. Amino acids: CASSGRNHYGYTF.

The CDR3 protein is CASRFDSNTGELFF. The CDR3 DNA is TGTGCCAGCAGGTTCGACTCTAACACCGGGGAGCTGTTTTTT. The V gene is TRBV7-9, the J gene TRBJ2-2; D is unclear. The CDR3 contains 14 residues. The germline V and J ends were trimmed by 6 bases and 2 bases, with 10 bases remaining between them. Germline loops: CDR1 SEHNR, CDR2 FQNEAQ (reference sequence). The entire variable domain, with the rest obtained from reference TRBV7-9 and TRBJ2-2, is as follows: DTGVSQNPRHKITKRGQNVTFRCDPISEHNRLYWYRQTLGQGPEFLTYFQNEAQLEKSRLLSDRFSAERPKGSFSTLEIQRTEQGDSAMYLCASRFDSNTGELFFGEGSRLTVL.

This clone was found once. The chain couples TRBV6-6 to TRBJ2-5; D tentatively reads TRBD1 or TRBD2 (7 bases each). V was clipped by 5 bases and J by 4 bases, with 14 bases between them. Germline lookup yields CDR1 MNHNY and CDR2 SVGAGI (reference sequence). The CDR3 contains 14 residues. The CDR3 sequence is CASSQGGSPETQYF. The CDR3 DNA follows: TGTGCCAGCAGTCAGGGGGGGTCCCCAGAGACCCAGTACTTC.

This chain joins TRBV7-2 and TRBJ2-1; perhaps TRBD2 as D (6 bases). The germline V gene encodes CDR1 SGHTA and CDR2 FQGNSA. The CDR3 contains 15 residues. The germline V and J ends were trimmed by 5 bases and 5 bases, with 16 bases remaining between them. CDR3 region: CASSPGAPGDNEQFF. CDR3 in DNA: TGTGCCAGCAGCCCCGGGGCCCCGGGAGACAATGAGCAGTTCTTC.